This TCR beta chain was recovered during a study of OX40 agonist ivuxolimab in advanced cancers. With respect to the entire study: The costimulatory receptor OX40 (CD134) was targeted by ivuxolimab, a fully human IgG2 agonistic monoclonal antibody. Intravenous ivuxolimab was administered to patients every 2 weeks at six dose levels: 0.01, 0.1, 0.3, 1.5, 3 and 10 mg/kg. Among the 50 to 55 dose-escalation patients, about 20 had hepatocellular carcinoma, about 15 melanoma, 9 renal cell carcinoma and 9 head and neck cancer. In the dose-escalation cohort, roughly 82% of patients were male, and the mean age was 60 years with a range of roughly 20 to 85. Patients were allowed to have had prior anti-PD-1, anti-PD-L1 or anti-CTLA-4 therapy, and around 37% of the dose-escalation patients had previously received checkpoint inhibitors. Partial responses occurred in three dose-escalation patients, of whom one had hepatocellular carcinoma and two had cutaneous melanoma. Peripheral TCRbeta sequencing was intended to test whether TCR sequence diversity was altered and clonal T-cell expansion was caused by ivuxolimab. The paper reports the monotherapy dose-escalation portion (N of about 54 patients) of the phase I ivuxolimab trial.

The germline V gene encodes CDR1 KGHSH and CDR2 LQKENI. The CDR3 covers 16 residues, taking in both the cysteine and the phenylalanine. The entry retains the CDR3 DNA only, 48 bases that are in frame from base 1. Trimming removed 6 bases from V and 6 bases from J; the gene matches leave 14 bases unexplained. The trial excluded patients who had a history of autoimmune disease or who were on systemic immunosuppression. Peripheral blood for TCR sequencing was drawn from every dose cohort at baseline, at cycle 4 day 1 and at cycle 7 day 1. Samples came from an open-label, multicenter, first-in-human phase I dose-escalation trial of ivuxolimab. The trial enrolled adults with locally advanced or metastatic head and neck squamous cell, hepatocellular, melanoma or renal cell carcinoma. Before TCR sequencing, CD4+ and CD8+ T cells were separately sorted from peripheral blood. Genomic DNA was isolated from the sorted cells so that the TCRbeta CDR3 region could be sequenced. TCRbeta CDR3 regions were sequenced using the immunoSEQ Assay. The immuneACCESS repertoire file appears here via TCRdb, limited to in-frame rearrangements. These files lack a portion of the clones; in checked studies, under half of the deficit traces to unresolved V genes, and the cause of the others is not known. Recorded for this sample are about 82,000 clones; roughly 90% of them occurred a single time. Together, the top ten hold over 0.6% of the sample.

With respect to this clone: The antigen it recognizes is unknown. Base qualities are not at hand, and no much larger clone is one base apart.

The study at large found these results: Low levels of normalized T-cell clonal expansion were also seen in some patients who did not respond. The antigen specificity of the peripheral T cells that underwent clonal expansion was not determined. At doses of 0.1 to 3.0 mg/kg, clonal expansion of both CD4+ and CD8+ blood T cells was observed from baseline to week 6. In the 0.1-3.0 mg/kg groups, partial responders were among the patients with the lowest normalized peripheral clonal expansion, particularly in CD8+ T cells. On average, CD8+ T cells showed more expanded clones than CD4+ T cells after ivuxolimab.

This receptor was identified in an adult with an advanced solid tumor such as melanoma, head and neck, liver or kidney cancer. The chain employs TRBV18 and TRBJ2-1; 7 bases in the junction line up with TRBD2. Specimen: CD4+ or CD8+ T cells sorted from blood, collected in a trial of the OX40 agonist ivuxolimab. This receptor carries the CDR3 CASSRGPGEGFNEQFF. The DNA sequence is given as TGTGCCAGCTCCCGGGGCCCCGGGGAGGGGTTCAATGAGCAGTTCTTC.